This T cell receptor (beta chain) was obtained from a study of blood T cell repertoires in COVID-19. Measured with immunoSEQ multiplex PCR; TCRdb has only the in-frame clones, and not every one. The sample lists roughly 140,000 clones; approximately 80% were seen once. With 3 bases removed from V and 4 bases from J, the gap between germline ends came to 9 bases. The CDR3 is 13 residues long. The chain uses TRBV12-3 or TRBV12-4 and TRBJ1-1, with no clear D. Material: peripheral blood. The TCR sequence derives from a woman aged 45 to 65 in a cohort sampled during active or convalescent COVID-19. The CDR3 DNA follows: TGTGCCAGCAGTTTGAGGGAGGGCACTGAAGCTTTCTTT. This codes for CASSLREGTEAFF.